This T cell receptor (beta chain) was retrieved from a study of blood T cell repertoires in COVID-19. Looking at the study overall: Material from acute and convalescent COVID-19 was sourced from the United States, Italy and Spain.

Original processing methods: Nucleated cell number was recorded as an estimate derived from reference gene primer amplification. TCRdb keeps only in-frame clones here, not all; method: immunoSEQ multiplex PCR. The DNA gave D and trimming, while V, J and clone size come from that table. Of under 60,000 clones in the sample, around 87% were seen once. The germline CDR1 and CDR2 sequences are MNHEY and SMNVEV (reference sequence). This CDR3 region has 15 residues. The V and J ends lost 6 bases and 4 bases, in that order; junction bases with no gene match: 10. V and J are TRBV27 and TRBJ2-7; 9 nucleotides agree with TRBD2. The TCR comes from an older woman with COVID-19, enrolled during active disease. The sequenced sample was peripheral blood. In nucleotides, the CDR3 is TGTGCCAGCAGAAACCCCGGGACTAGCAGATACGAGCAGTACTTC. Its translation is CASRNPGTSRYEQYF.